The 25 T cell receptor beta chains below come from one sample, sequenced in a study of blood T cell repertoires in COVID-19. TCRdb keeps only in-frame clones here, not all; method: immunoSEQ multiplex PCR. The sample records hundreds of thousands of clones, around nine tenths being singletons. Sequenced sample: peripheral blood. Source of these receptors: a woman under 30 who had recovered from COVID-19.

The rearrangement joins TRBV18 to TRBJ1-1; D not certain. Germline CDR1 is KGHSH and CDR2 is LQKENI. The CDR3 sequence is 15 residues long. Deletions cut 3 bases from V and 6 bases from J, with 17 bases between. Here the CDR3 reads CASSPPKGSRAEAFF. CDR3 bases: TGTGCCAGCTCACCGCCTAAGGGATCGAGGGCTGAAGCTTTCTTT. Drawing the rest from reference TRBV18 and TRBJ1-1, the complete variable domain is NAGVMQNPRHLVRRRGQEARLRCSPMKGHSHVYWYRQLPEEGLKFMVYLQKENIIDESGMPKERFSAEFPKEGPSILRIQQVVRGDSAAYFCASSPPKGSRAEAFFGQGTRLTVV.

CDR3 amino acids: CATSDPQGPHQETQYF. The CDR3 region has the DNA TGTGCCACCAGTGATCCACAGGGTCCCCACCAAGAGACCCAGTACTTC. The chain recombines TRBV24-1 with TRBJ2-5; a possible D gene is TRBD1 (6 bases). With 3 bases removed from V and 0 bases from J, the gap between germline ends came to 13 bases. The CDR3 runs to 16 residues. Germline CDR1 is KGHDR and CDR2 is SFDVKD.

The chain is built from TRBV12-5 and TRBJ1-1; D might be TRBD1 (5 bases). Trimming removed 5 bases at V and 4 bases at J, with 8 bases between. This CDR3 spans 12 amino acids. Germline V gene data show CDR1 as LGHNT and CDR2 as FRNRAP. CDR3 region: CASGPGSTEAFF. CDR3 DNA: TGTGCTAGTGGTCCAGGGTCCACTGAAGCTTTCTTT.

CDR3 nucleotide sequence: TGTGCCAGTAGTGCCTCCGGGAGGATAGCGGGGGAATCGGATACGCAGTATTTT. This encodes CASSASGRIAGESDTQYF. This chain joins TRBV19 and TRBJ2-3, with 9 positions matching TRBD2. CDR1 LNHDA and CDR2 SQIVND come from the germline V gene (reference sequence). The length of the CDR3 is 18 residues. Trimming at V came to 5 bases and at J to 6 bases, leaving 18 bases not matched to a gene. Full variable domain (missing parts from reference TRBV19 and TRBJ2-3): DGGITQSPKYLFRKEGQNVTLSCEQNLNHDAMYWYRQDPGQGLRLIYYSQIVNDFQKGDIAEGYSVSREKKESFPLTVTSAQKNPTAFYLCASSASGRIAGESDTQYFGPGTRLTVL.

The gene calls are TRBV7-9 and TRBJ2-7; 9 nucleotides match TRBD1. Trimming removed 5 bases from V and 6 bases from J; junction bases left unmatched: 11. The CDR3 covers 15 residues. The V gene's germline CDR1 is SEHNR and CDR2 FQNEAQ (reference sequence). CDR3 sequence reads: CASSPGQGGSGEQYV. The CDR3 DNA sequence: TGTGCCAGCAGCCCGGGACAGGGAGGGTCTGGCGAGCAGTACGTC.

The chain has TRBV21-1 and TRBJ2-3; the table names TRBD2, a call not compared with the DNA. TRBV21-1 is described as a pseudogene. This CDR3 is 13 amino acids long. CDR3 in DNA: TGTGCCAGCAGCAAAGAGAGCGCAGATACGCAGTATTTT. As protein: CASSKESADTQYF.

The CDR3 here is CASSPSFTGGGNYGYTF. The CDR3, as DNA: TGCGCCAGCAGCCCCTCGTTCACAGGGGGTGGCAACTATGGCTACACCTTC. The chain combines TRBV5-1 with TRBJ1-2, with TRBD1 matching 8 bases. Trimming took 4 bases from V and 2 from J; bases not matched to a gene: 13. The CDR3 length is 17 residues. Germline CDR1 and CDR2: SGHRS and YFSETQ. The full variable domain, rest sourced from reference TRBV5-1 and TRBJ1-2, is KAGVTQTPRYLIKTRGQQVTLSCSPISGHRSVSWYQQTPGQGLQFLFEYFSETQRNKGNFPGRFSGRQFSNSRSEMNVSTLELGDSALYLCASSPSFTGGGNYGYTFGSGTRLTVV.

This chain joins TRBV11-3 and TRBJ1-2; no clear D gene. Germline V gene sequence: CDR1 SGHNT, CDR2 YENEEA. The V and J ends lost 4 bases and 5 bases respectively, with 20 bases between them. The CDR3 contains 16 residues. In nucleotides, the CDR3 is TGTGCCAGCAGCTCTTTCCAGGAGGATGGGTGGTATGGCTACACCTTC. As protein: CASSSFQEDGWYGYTF. The full variable domain, its missing parts supplied by reference TRBV11-3 and TRBJ1-2, is EAGVVQSPRYKIIEKKQPVAFWCNPISGHNTLYWYLQNLGQGPELLIRYENEEAVDDSQLPKDRFSAERLKGVDSTLKIQPAELGDSAVYLCASSSFQEDGWYGYTFGSGTRLTVV.

A note on this clone: The same CDR3 is also encoded by other DNA sequences in this sample. This chain uses TRBV20-1 with TRBJ1-6; D unclear. Trimming removed 3 bases from V and 5 bases from J, with 11 bases in between. The CDR3 runs to 14 residues. Germline CDR1 is DFQATT and CDR2 is SNEGSKA (reference sequence). The CDR3 bases are TGCAGTGCTAGTGCGGGAACCGATAATTCACCCCTCCACTTT. Its translation is CSASAGTDNSPLHF.

The V gene is TRBV14, the J gene TRBJ1-1; the D gene is possibly TRBD1 (6 bases). Germline V lookup: CDR1 SGHDN, CDR2 FVKESK. Trimming shortened V by 4 bases and J by 1 base, and 10 bases separated the two germline ends. This CDR3 is 14 amino acids long. The chain's CDR3 is CASSRETGNTEAFF. In DNA, the CDR3 is TGTGCCAGCAGCCGAGAGACAGGGAACACTGAAGCTTTCTTT.

The CDR3 here is CASTASSGNTGELFF. CDR3 DNA: TGTGCCAGTACTGCCTCCAGCGGCAACACCGGGGAGCTGTTTTTT. This sequence joins TRBV19 and TRBJ2-2; D perhaps matches TRBD2 (5 bases). The CDR3 runs 15 residues. Trimming shortened V by 7 bases and J by 2 bases, and 14 bases separated the two germline ends. Germline values: CDR1 LNHDA, CDR2 SQIVND (reference sequence).

This chain connects TRBV5-1 to TRBJ1-4; D uncertain. This CDR3 has 15 residues. Deletions cut 7 bases from V and 0 bases from J, with 13 bases between. Germline assignment: CDR1 SGHRS and CDR2 YFSETQ. CDR3 sequence: CASGLLGTTNEKLFF. Written as DNA, the CDR3 is TGCGCCAGCGGGCTACTGGGTACAACTAATGAAAAACTGTTTTTT.

Here the CDR3 reads CASSRTGGRGYTF. CDR3 DNA sequence: TGTGCCAGCAGTCGGACAGGAGGAAGGGGCTACACCTTC. The rearrangement uses TRBV6-2 or TRBV6-3 and TRBJ1-2; TRBD1 aligns across 7 bases. After removal of 5 bases from V and 8 bases from J, the junction contained 8 bases not matched to a gene. This CDR3 has 13 residues. The germline gives CDR1 MNHEY, CDR2 SVGEGT.

The rearrangement links TRBV7-2 to TRBJ2-5, with 10 positions matching TRBD2. The CDR3 has 14 amino acids. Germline V gene sequence: CDR1 SGHTA, CDR2 FQGNSA. Trimming cost V 10 bases and J 5 bases; bases outside gene matches: 10. The CDR3, as DNA: TGTGCCACACAAAAGCGGGGGGGGCCCGAGACCCAGTACTTC. Protein product: CATQKRGGPETQYF.

This clone appeared a single time. This chain links TRBV4-3 with TRBJ1-1; 8 bases are a match to TRBD1. Germline lookup yields CDR1 LGHNA and CDR2 YSLEER. V trimming: 4 bases; J trimming: 3 bases; junction bases outside the gene matches: 4. This CDR3 is built from 14 residues. The CDR3 here is CASSPGTGDTEAFF. The CDR3 region has the DNA TGCGCCAGCAGCCCGGGGACAGGCGACACTGAAGCTTTCTTT.

The CDR3 sequence: CASSQVPGFSGNTIYF. The CDR3 nucleotides read TGCGCCAGCAGCCAAGTTCCGGGTTTCTCTGGAAACACCATATATTTT. This rearrangement joins TRBV4-1 to TRBJ1-3; unclear D gene. Deletions cut 1 base from V and 0 bases from J, with 10 bases between. The CDR3 runs to 16 residues. From germline, CDR1 is MGHRA and CDR2 YSYEKL.

The sample holds a few counts of this clone. V and J are TRBV18 and TRBJ1-2; TRBD1 matches 9 bases. The CDR3 is made up of 15 amino acids. Germline loops: CDR1 KGHSH, CDR2 LQKENI. V shed 3 bases and J 1 base; nucleotides not matched to a gene: 3. The CDR3 spells CASSPLGQGNYGYTF. The CDR3 coding sequence is TGTGCCAGCTCACCTTTGGGACAGGGTAACTATGGCTACACCTTC.

The chain employs TRBV7-6 and TRBJ2-5, with 10 bases fitting TRBD2. CDR1 is SGHVS and CDR2 is FNYEAQ in the germline V gene. J lost 9 bases, V lost 2 bases, and 6 bases had no gene match. The CDR3 length is 14 residues. CDR3 nucleotides: TGTGCCAGCAGCTTATCGGTAGCGGGAGGAGCCCAGTACTTC. Translation: CASSLSVAGGAQYF.

CDR3 DNA: TGTGCCAGCAGCATATACTCTGGAAACACCATATATTTT. Protein product: CASSIYSGNTIYF. The J gene is TRBJ1-3, the V gene TRBV5-4, with D unclear. The CDR3 spans 13 residues. The V gene's germline CDR1 is SGHNT and CDR2 YYREEE (reference sequence). V shed 4 bases and J shed 0 bases, with 5 bases lying between them.

The chain has TRBV7-2 and TRBJ2-1, with D possibly TRBD2 on 5 matching bases. Trimming stripped 3 bases from V and 4 bases from J, with 10 bases between. The CDR3 runs to 14 residues. Germline CDR1 and CDR2: SGHTA and FQGNSA. This chain's CDR3 is CASSFFGIYNEQFF. The CDR3, as DNA: TGTGCCAGCAGCTTCTTCGGGATATACAATGAGCAGTTCTTC. Full variable domain (outside the CDR3, taken from reference TRBV7-2 and TRBJ2-1): GAGVSQSPSNKVTEKGKDVELRCDPISGHTALYWYRQSLGQGLEFLIYFQGNSAPDKSGLPSDRFSAERTGGSVSTLTIQRTQQEDSAVYLCASSFFGIYNEQFFGPGTRLTVL.

This chain joins TRBV6-5 and TRBJ2-1; 7 bases match TRBD2. CDR1 is MNHEY and CDR2 is SVGAGI in the germline V gene. V was clipped by 0 bases and J by 1 base; unmatched bases: 3. The CDR3 covers 16 residues. The chain's CDR3 is CASSYSSGPSYNEQFF. The DNA of the CDR3 is TGTGCCAGCAGTTACTCTAGCGGGCCGTCCTACAATGAGCAGTTCTTC.

The rearrangement uses TRBV18 and TRBJ2-3, with a possible D match to TRBD1 (6 bases). The CDR3 spans 14 residues. Trimming removed 6 bases from V and 0 bases from J, with 10 bases in between. CDR1 KGHSH and CDR2 LQKENI come from the germline V gene. Here the CDR3 reads CASSRTVSTDTQYF. For the CDR3, the DNA is TGTGCCAGCTCCCGGACAGTTAGCACAGATACGCAGTATTTT.

The chain is built from TRBV5-6 and TRBJ1-2, with D possibly being TRBD1 (6 bases). The germline CDR1 and CDR2 sequences are SGHDT and YYEEEE. With 0 bases removed from V and 2 bases from J, the gap between germline ends came to 8 bases. This CDR3 comprises 14 residues. DNA for the CDR3: TGTGCCAGCAGCTTGGTTAGGGGGAACTATGGCTACACCTTC. It specifies CASSLVRGNYGYTF.

This clone has only a few counts. This rearrangement joins TRBV6-5 to TRBJ2-1, with 10 nucleotides matching TRBD1. The germline V gene has CDR1 MNHEY and CDR2 SVGAGI. Losses at the gene ends were 5 bases for V and 4 bases for J; bases not matched to a gene: 5. The CDR3 loop spans 15 amino acids. Written as DNA, the CDR3 is TGTGCCAGCAGTCTCCGGACAGGGGGGTACAATGAGCAGTTCTTC. Its protein product is CASSLRTGGYNEQFF.

The CDR3 region is CASSLYSGRAYNEQFF. The CDR3 bases are TGTGCCAGCAGTTTATATAGCGGGAGAGCGTACAATGAGCAGTTCTTC. This chain links TRBV6-2 or TRBV6-3 with TRBJ2-1; 9 nucleotides match TRBD2. CDR3 length: 16 amino acids. Germline values: CDR1 MNHEY, CDR2 SVGEGT. V shed 4 bases, J shed 4 bases, and the junction held 8 bases outside the gene matches.